Below are 25 T cell receptor beta chains sequenced from a single sample in a study of T cell clonotyping in hematopoietic cell transplantation. Time point here: recipient sample about 28 days before transplant, after cytoreduction. TCRdb's copy holds only in-frame clones and misses some; the assay was immunoSEQ multiplex PCR. The repertoire holds around 80,000 clones, with almost 97% as singletons. Material: peripheral blood mononuclear cells, obtained before stem cell transplant. These receptors were taken from a woman aged 45-65 years with acute myeloid leukemia. Some clones in this sample may be carry-over from other donors' samples.

V and J are TRBV5-1 and TRBJ1-1; D ambiguous. The germline V gene encodes CDR1 SGHRS and CDR2 YFSETQ. CDR3 length equals 11 residues. V lost 4 bases and J lost 2, with 3 bases in between. The CDR3 region is CASSENTEAFF. The DNA of the CDR3 is TGCGCCAGCAGCGAAAACACTGAAGCTTTCTTT.

V and J are TRBV5-8 and TRBJ1-5; D is ambiguous. The CDR3 sequence is 14 residues long. V lost 0 bases and J 7 bases, leaving 11 bases between the germline ends. Germline CDR1 SGHTS, CDR2 YDEGEE. CDR3 amino acids: CASSLGLPRQPQHF. The CDR3, as DNA: TGTGCCAGCAGCTTGGGTCTACCTAGGCAGCCCCAGCATTTT.

The chain uses TRBV29-1 and TRBJ2-6; D gene uncertain. There are 13 residues in the CDR3. The V gene's germline CDR1 is SQVTM and CDR2 ANQGSEA. V lost 4 bases and J 9 bases, leaving 13 bases between the germline ends. The CDR3 DNA follows: TGCAGCGTTGCATCTTCGACCCACAACGTCCTGACTTTC. It is translated as CSVASSTHNVLTF.

The genes are TRBV5-1 and TRBJ2-2; 9 nucleotides line up with TRBD1. The CDR3 covers 15 residues. With V trimmed by 9 bases and J by 1 base, 7 bases remained unmatched. Per germline, CDR1 SGHRS and CDR2 YFSETQ. CDR3 DNA sequence: TGCGCCACCGCCCCGGACAGGGGGAACACCGGGGAGCTGTTTTTT. It encodes CATAPDRGNTGELFF.

The chain couples TRBV4-1 to TRBJ2-5; 7 positions agree with TRBD2. The CDR3 has 15 residues. The germline gives CDR1 MGHRA, CDR2 YSYEKL. The ends lost 1 base at V and 2 bases at J; junction bases unmatched: 4. The CDR3 DNA sequence: TGCGCCAGCAGCCAAGGCCCTAGCGGACAAGAGACCCAGTACTTC. Protein product: CASSQGPSGQETQYF.

The chain employs TRBV27 and TRBJ1-5; D is ambiguous. The CDR3 consists of 15 residues. The germline V gene encodes CDR1 MNHEY and CDR2 SMNVEV (reference sequence). With 5 bases removed from V and 0 bases from J, the gap between germline ends came to 11 bases. The CDR3 nucleotides read TGTGCCAGCAGTCCACGGACGGTTAGCAATCAGCCCCAGCATTTT. Translation: CASSPRTVSNQPQHF.

The rearrangement links TRBV7-9 to TRBJ1-4; tentative D call: TRBD1 (5 bases). Trimming pared 3 bases from V and 8 bases from J, leaving 16 bases between. This CDR3 contains 15 residues. The germline CDR1 and CDR2 sequences are SEHNR and FQNEAQ (reference sequence). The CDR3 DNA reads TGTGCCAGCAGCTTGGCGGACCTGGGACGAGAAAAACTGTTTTTT. As protein: CASSLADLGREKLFF.

The genes are TRBV19 and TRBJ1-1; 10 positions agree with TRBD1. V trimming: 4 bases; J trimming: 4 bases; junction bases outside the gene matches: 9. This CDR3 has 16 residues. CDR1 is LNHDA, CDR2 SQIVND, per germline (reference sequence). The CDR3 DNA reads as TGTGCCAGTAGTACCACCGGGACAGGGGCAGGCACTGAAGCTTTCTTT. This sequence encodes CASSTTGTGAGTEAFF.

This chain connects TRBV2 to TRBJ2-3, with 7 positions matching TRBD2. This CDR3 contains 16 residues. Germline V CDR1 and CDR2: SNHLY, FYNNEI. V shed 0 bases, J shed 7 bases, and the junction held 10 bases outside the gene matches. The CDR3 sequence: CASSEAREYGPNTQYF. The CDR3 coding sequence is TGTGCCAGCAGTGAAGCGCGGGAGTATGGTCCGAATACGCAGTATTTT.

The chain is built from TRBV30 and TRBJ1-4; maybe TRBD1 (5 bases). V was trimmed by 3 bases and J by 5 bases, leaving 13 bases between them. Germline values: CDR1 GTSNPN, CDR2 SVGIG (reference sequence). CDR3 length: 14 amino acids. As DNA, the CDR3 is TGTGCCTGGAGCGCTGGCGGGGGGAATGAAAAACTGTTTTTT. It translates to CAWSAGGGNEKLFF.

The chain combines TRBV20-1 with TRBJ1-2; no clear D. CDR3 length: 11 residues. V lost 3 bases to trimming and J lost 9 bases, with 11 bases between them. CDR1 and CDR2 from the germline V gene are DFQATT and SNEGSKA (reference sequence). The CDR3 sequence is CSASRPQRYTF. CDR3 nucleotide sequence: TGCAGTGCTAGTCGGCCGCAACGCTACACCTTC.

The chain links TRBV5-8 to TRBJ1-5, with TRBD1 identical over 7 bases. The CDR3 is 16 residues long. Trimming removed 4 bases from V and 8 bases from J; junction bases left unmatched: 15. The germline V gene encodes CDR1 SGHTS and CDR2 YDEGEE. DNA of the CDR3: TGTGCCAGCAGCCAGATCAGTCCCAGGGGGTCAAAGCCCCAGCATTTT. Encoded protein: CASSQISPRGSKPQHF.

The gene calls are TRBV5-4 and TRBJ2-7, with TRBD2 identical over 9 bases. V lost 4 bases, J lost 2 bases, and 7 bases stayed unmatched. Germline CDR1 is SGHNT and CDR2 is YYREEE (reference sequence). The CDR3 sequence is 15 residues long. The CDR3 bases are TGTGCCAGCAGCGGGAGCGGGAGGAAGGCCTACGAGCAGTACTTC. This gives the protein CASSGSGRKAYEQYF.

This chain joins TRBV7-6 and TRBJ1-4; D is uncertain. There are 14 residues in the CDR3. Germline V gene lookup returns CDR1 SGHVS and CDR2 FNYEAQ. Trimming took 5 bases from V and 4 from J, leaving 11 bases between them. CDR3 residues: CASSLTGVNEKLFF. CDR3 bases: TGTGCCAGCAGCCTAACCGGGGTTAATGAAAAACTGTTTTTT.

The chain is built from TRBV15 and TRBJ1-1; 9 bases are a match to TRBD1. This CDR3 is 14 amino acids long. Germline trimming cut 6 bases from V and 7 bases from J; bases unmatched to any gene: 9. Per germline, CDR1 LNHNV and CDR2 YYDKDF (reference sequence). CDR3 sequence reads: CATSPDGQGNEAFF. DNA for the CDR3: TGTGCCACCAGTCCCGATGGACAGGGGAATGAAGCTTTCTTT.

This chain uses TRBV25-1 with TRBJ2-7; TRBD1 is a possible D gene (6 bases). V dropped 6 bases and J dropped 2 bases, with 14 bases sitting between them. CDR1 MGHDK and CDR2 SYGVNS come from the germline V gene. CDR3 length: 14 amino acids. CDR3 nucleotides: TGTGCCAGCAGGGAGAGGACAGCCCCCTACGAGCAGTACTTC. This sequence encodes CASRERTAPYEQYF.

The rearrangement links TRBV30 to TRBJ2-3, with 12 nucleotides matching TRBD2. This CDR3 spans 18 amino acids. Germline CDR1 and CDR2: GTSNPN and SVGIG (reference sequence). The J segment lost 0 bases and the V segment lost 3 bases, leaving 10 bases of the junction unmatched. Here the CDR3 reads CAWRSRTGLAGSTDTQYF. The CDR3 region has the DNA TGTGCCTGGAGGAGTCGAACAGGACTAGCGGGGAGCACAGATACGCAGTATTTT.

Details on this clone: Additional DNA sequences in this sample encode the identical CDR3. The rearrangement joins TRBV6-1 to TRBJ1-3; 7 nucleotides align to TRBD1. The germline gives CDR1 MNHNS, CDR2 SASEGT. Trimming cost V 0 bases and J 4 bases; bases outside gene matches: 6. The CDR3 runs to 16 residues. CDR3 sequence (DNA): TGTGCCAGCAGTGAAGCGAGGGGGCTCTCCGGAAACACCATATATTTT. The encoded protein is CASSEARGLSGNTIYF.

J is TRBJ2-2 and V is TRBV10-3; possible D gene TRBD2, 6 bases. The V gene lost 6 bases and the J gene lost 3 bases, with 11 bases spanning the gap. The CDR3 sequence is 14 residues long. CDR1 is ENHRY, CDR2 SYGVKD, per germline. CDR3 amino acids: CAISPGEDTGELFF. CDR3 bases: TGTGCCATCAGCCCTGGGGAGGACACCGGGGAGCTGTTTTTT.

V and J are TRBV6-6 and TRBJ2-7; the D gene could be TRBD1 or TRBD2 (5 bases each). Germline CDR1 MNHNY, CDR2 SVGAGI (reference sequence). The CDR3 is made up of 15 amino acids. Trimming cost V 2 bases and J 6 bases, with 17 bases left between them. The CDR3: CASSYRMGQGREQYF. CDR3 in DNA: TGTGCCAGCAGTTACCGTATGGGGCAGGGACGCGAGCAGTACTTC.

This chain joins TRBV28 and TRBJ2-5; 7 bases fit TRBD1. The junction had 11 bases not matched to a gene; V was cut back by 7 bases and J by 9 bases. Germline V gives CDR1 MDHEN, CDR2 SYDVKM. The length of the CDR3 is 13 residues. The CDR3 coding sequence is TGTGCCAGCAAGACAGGGAGCCCCGAGGCCCAGTACTTC. Protein: CASKTGSPEAQYF. The full variable domain, in which reference TRBV28 and TRBJ2-5 provide the parts outside the CDR3, is DVKVTQSSRYLVKRTGEKVFLECVQDMDHENMFWYRQDPGLGLRLIYFSYDVKMKEKGDIPEGYSVSREKKERFSLILESASTNQTSMYLCASKTGSPEAQYFGPGTRLLVL.

This clone was observed once. The gene calls are TRBV7-6 and TRBJ1-5; D is unresolved. Trimming removed 6 bases from V and 2 bases from J, with 11 bases in between. The CDR3 runs 14 residues. The germline CDR1 and CDR2 sequences are SGHVS and FNYEAQ. The DNA for the CDR3 is TGTGCCAGCAGTCCTTCCGGTGGCAATCAGCCCCAGCATTTT. As protein: CASSPSGGNQPQHF.

V usage is TRBV29-1 and J usage is TRBJ1-1; D is unclear. Deletions cut 7 bases from V and 1 base from J, with 13 bases between. In germline, CDR1 is SQVTM, CDR2 ANQGSEA. The CDR3 extends over 13 amino acids. The CDR3 DNA follows: TGCAGCGGAACTTCAACCGCGAACACTGAAGCTTTCTTT. Protein: CSGTSTANTEAFF.

In nucleotides, the CDR3 is TGCGCCAGCAGCTGGGACAGGGGAGAATACGAGCAGTACTTC. This sequence encodes CASSWDRGEYEQYF. This sequence joins TRBV5-1 and TRBJ2-7, with TRBD1 matching 10 bases. From germline, CDR1 is SGHRS and CDR2 YFSETQ. V shed 3 bases, J shed 4 bases, and the junction held 4 bases outside the gene matches. There are 14 residues in the CDR3.

The chain employs TRBV10-2 and TRBJ2-3; maybe TRBD2 (5 bases). Between the trimmed V and J ends, which lost 0 bases and 4 bases, there was a span of 8 bases. This CDR3 region has 14 residues. The germline gives CDR1 WSHSY, CDR2 SAAADI. The CDR3 coding sequence is TGCGCCAGCAGTGAGTCGGGAGAGGCAGATACGCAGTATTTT. Translated, it gives CASSESGEADTQYF.